The entry that follows covers one T cell receptor (beta chain) sequence. Its specificity is unknown. A multiplex PCR was run with 60 Vbeta primers and 13 Jbeta primers. Sequenced by immunoSEQ multiplex PCR; TCRdb stores in-frame clones only, minus some. The sample carries about 190,000 clones, 85% to 90% recorded once. These data come from a study of cytomegalovirus exposure and HLA in healthy donors. Study results and limitations: In a later analysis, roughly 17,000 TCR beta sequences were associated with HLA alleles at 0.05 false discovery rate.

The material sequenced was PBMCs. The TCR sequence derives from a woman between 18 and 29 years old in good health and CMV-seronegative.

The CDR3 DNA reads TGTGCCAGCAGCTTGGGGGACAGGAGCTCCTACAATGAGCAGTTCTTC. Protein sequence: CASSLGDRSSYNEQFF. This rearrangement joins TRBV5-6 to TRBJ2-1, with 8 bases lining up with TRBD1. Germline assignment: CDR1 SGHDT and CDR2 YYEEEE. This CDR3 has 16 amino acids. V shed 0 bases, J shed 0 bases, and the junction held 2 bases outside the gene matches.